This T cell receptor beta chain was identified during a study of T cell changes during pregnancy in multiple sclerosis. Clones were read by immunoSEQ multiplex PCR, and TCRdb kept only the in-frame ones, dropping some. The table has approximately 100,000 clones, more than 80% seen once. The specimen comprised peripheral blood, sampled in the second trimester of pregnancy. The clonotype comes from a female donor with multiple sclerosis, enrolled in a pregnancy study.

CDR3 residues: CASSSGQGGASPLHF. In nucleotides, the CDR3 is TGTGCCAGCAGCTCCGGACAGGGCGGAGCCTCACCCCTCCACTTT. The chain is built from TRBV5-8 and TRBJ1-6; 8 bases are a match to TRBD1. This CDR3 is 15 amino acids long. Germline V gene data show CDR1 as SGHTS and CDR2 as YDEGEE. The trim removed 3 bases at V and 10 bases at J, leaving 9 bases unmatched.